A selection of T cell receptor beta chains follows, all from one sample in a study of blood T cell repertoires in COVID-19. Sequencing was performed with immunoSEQ multiplex PCR; in TCRdb, only in-frame clones are kept and a portion is missing. The sample shows about 120,000 clones, less than 95% of them seen only once. Sequencing input: peripheral blood. The receptors shown here come from a human donor with active COVID-19. The donor label of this sample is uncertain. The CDR3 runs from the conserved cysteine through the conserved F or W. The order of the fields is J gene, V gene, CDR3 protein.

>TRBJ2-7|TRBV29-1
CSVTPAGGREQYF
>TRBJ2-5|TRBV3-1/TRBV3-2
CASSPGQGLQETQYF
>TRBJ2-3|TRBV27
CASSFRGVDTQYF
>TRBJ2-1|TRBV6-2/TRBV6-3
CASSYRPGTGNDYNEQFF
>TRBJ1-2|TRBV4-3
CASSQERQGPNYGYTF
>TRBJ1-2|TRBV27
CASRPGLTDYGYTF
>TRBJ2-3|TRBV19
CATRPRGQGDTQYF
>TRBJ1-2|TRBV5-8
CASSLRTEYGYTF
>TRBJ1-2|TRBV7-2
CASSSLQGLYGYTF
>TRBJ2-6|TRBV27
CASSLIGTGGSGANVLTF
>TRBJ2-3|TRBV28
CASSPGTGSTDTQYF
>TRBJ2-7|TRBV7-6
CASSRSGGASEQYF
>TRBJ2-2|TRBV19
CASSMSLNTGELFF
>TRBJ1-4|TRBV7-9
CASSAKTGTGNEKLFF
>TRBJ1-6|TRBV5-1
CASSFRAGNNSPLHF
>TRBJ2-1|TRBV15
CATARGRDEQFF
>TRBJ2-7|TRBV6-5
CASSGVDPSYEQYF
>TRBJ1-5|TRBV5-1
CASSVGTGDQPQHF
>TRBJ2-1|TRBV7-8
CASSLKASGGYNEQFF
>TRBJ2-5|TRBV19
CASSKDRGGRETQYF
>TRBJ2-1|TRBV19
CASIQGGIYNEQFF
>TRBJ2-2|TRBV19
CASTSFRGTSNTGELFF
>TRBJ1-2|TRBV3-1/TRBV3-2
CASSQAGQGRYGYTF
>TRBJ1-3|TRBV18
CASSPSGTDGNTIYF
>TRBJ1-1|TRBV7-3
CASSLRWGAEAFF
>TRBJ1-4|TRBV2
CASSFRQGGIPSTNEKLFF
>TRBJ2-3|TRBV10-3
CAISPGQGGTDTQYF
>TRBJ2-1|TRBV6-5
CASSPTSGGADEQFF
>TRBJ1-1|TRBV3-1/TRBV3-2
CASSPRLFTEAFF
>TRBJ2-1|TRBV29-1
CSVRTSGGKEQFF
>TRBJ1-5|TRBV2
CASSGDTNQPQHF
>TRBJ1-2|TRBV12-3/TRBV12-4
CASSLDRNYGYTF
>TRBJ2-3|TRBV28
CASSSGGEGTDTQYF
>TRBJ1-1|TRBV6-5
CASSSGGALNTEAFF
>TRBJ2-2|TRBV11-3
CASSQDRRSTGELFF
>TRBJ2-5|TRBV3-1/TRBV3-2
CASSPLVGQRGGSRTQYF
>TRBJ2-1|TRBV9
CASSALGGVKDTNEQFF
>TRBJ2-1|TRBV5-5
CASSLGSRTEFF
>TRBJ1-1|TRBV18
CASSDRSNTEAFF
>TRBJ2-5|TRBV19
CASSNGGSETQYF
>TRBJ1-2|TRBV11-2
CASTPARTAYGYTF
>TRBJ1-2|TRBV5-4
CASSRDSSRYGYTF
>TRBJ2-3|TRBV7-2
CASSGTGTRITDTQYF
>TRBJ2-1|TRBV29-1
CSVVSETSGYNEQFF
>TRBJ2-1|TRBV6-2/TRBV6-3
CASSYPTSGGAINEQFF
>TRBJ1-2|TRBV6-5
CASRRTGLANYGYTF
>TRBJ2-3|TRBV6-5
CASSPGTGFAGTQYF
>TRBJ1-4|TRBV5-4
CASSLDRGRNEKLFF
>TRBJ1-2|TRBV19
CASSSVEGRPYGYTF
>TRBJ1-2|TRBV18
CASSPPDRIGYGYTF
>TRBJ1-1|TRBV5-4
CASSLGAGVGTEAFF
>TRBJ1-1|TRBV5-6
CASSLLRGNTEAFF
>TRBJ1-3|TRBV6-5
CASRPDRVAGNTIYF
>TRBJ2-1|TRBV5-4
CASSSGLNEQFF